Shown below are 24 T cell receptor beta chains from a single sample sequenced in a study of T cells after yellow fever vaccination. TCRdb reprocessed the 5' RACE reads via MiXCR and lists one record per CDR3 protein. The repertoire holds approximately 510,000 distinct CDR3 sequences, with 21% as singletons. The sample here was PBMCs, taken less than 25 days after the first yellow fever vaccination. All receptors come from a man younger than 35 who received the YFV17D yellow fever vaccine.

V gene TRBV18 combines with J gene TRBJ2-2, with 7 bases that match TRBD1. The ends lost 3 bases at V and 3 bases at J; junction bases unmatched: 7. Germline V CDR1 and CDR2: KGHSH, LQKENI. This CDR3 is built from 16 residues. CDR3 loop: CASSPFEGADTGELFF. DNA of the CDR3: TGTGCCAGCTCACCGTTCGAGGGGGCCGACACCGGGGAGCTGTTTTTT. The complete variable domain, with remaining parts taken from reference TRBV18 and TRBJ2-2, reads NAGVMQNPRHLVRRRGQEARLRCSPMKGHSHVYWYRQLPEEGLKFMVYLQKENIIDESGMPKERFSAEFPKEGPSILRIQQVVRGDSAAYFCASSPFEGADTGELFFGEGSRLTVL.

This clonotype has only a few counts. V usage is TRBV6-2 or TRBV6-3 and J usage is TRBJ2-7, with D tentatively TRBD1 or TRBD2 (7 bases each). The CDR3 runs to 20 residues. CDR1 and CDR2 from the germline V gene are MNHEY and SVGEGT. The ends were cut back, 0 bases at V and 1 base at J, with 25 bases in the middle. CDR3 sequence: CASSYSRGFRGLGVSYEQYV. The CDR3 nucleotides read TGTGCCAGCAGTTACTCGCGGGGGTTCAGGGGGTTGGGGGTTTCCTACGAGCAGTACGTC.

This clonotype turned up a few times. V and J are TRBV5-1 and TRBJ1-2, with 8 bases identical to TRBD1. The V segment lost 4 bases and the J segment 4 bases; nucleotides outside the gene matches: 6. This CDR3 region has 14 residues. Germline assignment: CDR1 SGHRS and CDR2 YFSETQ. CDR3: CASSQDRALYGYTF. In DNA form, the CDR3 reads TGCGCCAGCAGCCAGGACAGGGCCCTCTATGGCTACACCTTC.

The chain has TRBV9 and TRBJ2-4, with D possibly TRBD2 on 5 matching bases. The CDR3 spans 13 residues. Germline assignment: CDR1 SGDLS and CDR2 YYNGEE. V shed 5 bases and J shed 10 bases, with 16 bases lying between them. The CDR3 DNA sequence: TGTGCCAGCAGTGAAGCGGCCCTAGGAATTCAGTACTTC. It yields the protein CASSEAALGIQYF.

The J gene is TRBJ1-1, the V gene TRBV7-9; D gene unclear. The V and J ends lost 9 bases and 1 base respectively, with 9 bases between them. Per the germline V gene, CDR1 is SEHNR and CDR2 is FQNEAQ (reference sequence). CDR3 length equals 12 residues. The CDR3 DNA follows: TGTGCCAGTAGGGATACGAACACTGAAGCTTTCTTT. Encoded protein: CASRDTNTEAFF. Filled out from reference TRBV7-9 and TRBJ1-1, the complete variable domain reads DTGVSQNPRHKITKRGQNVTFRCDPISEHNRLYWYRQTLGQGPEFLTYFQNEAQLEKSRLLSDRFSAERPKGSFSTLEIQRTEQGDSAMYLCASRDTNTEAFFGQGTRLTVV.

This clonotype has a count of ten or more. The chain is built from TRBV7-9 and TRBJ2-1, with unresolved D. V gave up 1 base and J gave up 7 bases, with 8 bases separating them. CDR1 is SEHNR, CDR2 FQNEAQ, per germline (reference sequence). CDR3 length: 13 residues. CDR3 sequence: CASSLEGGNEQFF. The CDR3 nucleotides read TGTGCCAGCAGCTTAGAGGGTGGAAATGAGCAGTTCTTC.

V and J are TRBV9 and TRBJ2-2, with TRBD1 matching 11 bases. V shed 3 bases, J shed 7 bases, and the junction held 5 bases outside the gene matches. Germline CDR1 SGDLS, CDR2 YYNGEE. The CDR3 has 15 amino acids. CDR3 in amino acids: CASSAGTGGYGELFF. CDR3 sequence (DNA): TGTGCCAGCAGCGCCGGGACAGGGGGTTACGGGGAGCTGTTTTTT.

The chain is built from TRBV19 and TRBJ1-4; D call uncertain. V was trimmed by 10 bases and J by 11 bases, leaving 11 bases between them. The CDR3 is 10 residues long. Germline loops: CDR1 LNHDA, CDR2 SQIVND (reference sequence). This CDR3 is CATGQRKLFF. CDR3 DNA sequence: TGTGCCACCGGGCAGAGGAAACTGTTTTTT. Filled out from reference TRBV19 and TRBJ1-4, the complete variable domain reads DGGITQSPKYLFRKEGQNVTLSCEQNLNHDAMYWYRQDPGQGLRLIYYSQIVNDFQKGDIAEGYSVSREKKESFPLTVTSAQKNPTAFYLCATGQRKLFFGSGTQLSVL.

V gene TRBV5-5 combines with J gene TRBJ2-7; tentative D call: TRBD1 (5 bases). V lost 3 bases and J lost 3, with 10 bases in between. Germline CDR1 is SGHKS and CDR2 is YYEKEE (reference sequence). The CDR3 spans 13 residues. The CDR3 reads CASSSDKSYEQYV. The CDR3 DNA reads as TGTGCCAGCAGCTCGGACAAGAGCTACGAGCAGTACGTC.

The chain carries TRBV7-9 and TRBJ2-1; no definite D call. The germline gives CDR1 SEHNR, CDR2 FQNEAQ (reference sequence). Trimming left V 4 bases short and J 8 bases short, with 12 bases between. The CDR3 covers 13 residues. The CDR3 spells CASSSSRFYEQFF. The CDR3 DNA follows: TGTGCCAGCAGCTCCAGCCGTTTTTATGAGCAGTTCTTC. The full variable domain, its missing parts supplied by reference TRBV7-9 and TRBJ2-1, is DTGVSQNPRHKITKRGQNVTFRCDPISEHNRLYWYRQTLGQGPEFLTYFQNEAQLEKSRLLSDRFSAERPKGSFSTLEIQRTEQGDSAMYLCASSSSRFYEQFFGPGTRLTVL.

This clonotype showed up just a few times. This rearrangement joins TRBV20-1 to TRBJ2-5, with 8 bases aligning to TRBD2. CDR1 is DFQATT and CDR2 is SNEGSKA in the germline V gene (reference sequence). V shed 7 bases, J shed 2 bases, and the junction held 12 bases outside the gene matches. The CDR3 has 15 residues. The CDR3 bases are TGCAGTGGAACCCCCCTAGCGGGCATACAAGAGACCCAGTACTTC. Encoded protein: CSGTPLAGIQETQYF.

The CDR3 here is CASLRGGQGTDTQYF. The CDR3 DNA reads as TGCGCCAGCTTGAGGGGGGGACAGGGGACAGATACGCAGTATTTT. This chain uses TRBV4-1 with TRBJ2-3; 10 nucleotides match TRBD1. Germline assignment: CDR1 MGHRA and CDR2 YSYEKL. The ends lost 8 bases at V and 3 bases at J; junction bases unmatched: 8. This CDR3 region has 15 residues.

The chain is built from TRBV6-1 and TRBJ1-2, with D perhaps matching TRBD1 (5 bases). Germline V gene sequence: CDR1 MNHNS, CDR2 SASEGT. The CDR3 is 13 amino acids. Between the trimmed V and J ends, which lost 5 bases and 8 bases, there was a span of 15 bases. CDR3 nucleotide sequence: TGTGCCAGCAGTCCACCTAAGGGACGGGGCTACACCTTC. Its translation: CASSPPKGRGYTF.

The rearrangement uses TRBV28 and TRBJ1-5; 7 nucleotides align to TRBD1. The V and J ends lost 7 bases and 0 bases, in that order; junction bases with no gene match: 6. The length of the CDR3 is 15 residues. Germline assignment: CDR1 MDHEN and CDR2 SYDVKM. Here the CDR3 DNA reads TGTGCCAGCACTGGGACAGCCCATAGCAATCAGCCCCAGCATTTT. It is translated as CASTGTAHSNQPQHF.

This clonotype was seen only a few times. V is TRBV2 and J is TRBJ1-6, with D perhaps TRBD1 (5 bases). The CDR3 is made up of 15 amino acids. The germline V and J ends were trimmed by 1 base and 5 bases, with 9 bases remaining between them. Germline V gene sequence: CDR1 SNHLY, CDR2 FYNNEI. CDR3 bases: TGTGCCAGCAGTGAAGACGGACACGATAATTCACCCCTCCACTTT. This encodes CASSEDGHDNSPLHF.

In DNA form, the CDR3 reads TGCAGTGCTGGGAGACAGGGGTTTTCGTTCTATCTGGAGACCCAGTACTTC. Protein sequence: CSAGRQGFSFYLETQYF. The chain carries TRBV20-1 and TRBJ2-5, with 8 bases lining up with TRBD1. The germline V gene encodes CDR1 DFQATT and CDR2 SNEGSKA (reference sequence). Trimming removed 5 bases from V and 5 bases from J; junction bases left unmatched: 19. The CDR3 is made up of 17 amino acids.

Here the CDR3 reads CASSLMPAGANVLTF. In DNA, the CDR3 is TGCGCCAGCAGCTTGATGCCTGCTGGGGCCAACGTCCTGACTTTC. This chain links TRBV5-1 with TRBJ2-6; D gene unclear. This CDR3 has 15 amino acids. Germline-derived CDR1 and CDR2 are SGHRS and YFSETQ. Trimming pared 1 base from V and 2 bases from J, leaving 7 bases between.

The chain links TRBV20-1 to TRBJ1-5; D not certain. V lost 5 bases, J lost 1 base, and 9 bases lay in between. Germline-derived CDR1 and CDR2 are DFQATT and SNEGSKA (reference sequence). The CDR3 contains 13 residues. CDR3 sequence reads: CSAGERSNQPQHF. The CDR3 DNA is TGCAGTGCTGGGGAACGGAGCAATCAGCCCCAGCATTTT.

V gene TRBV29-1 combines with J gene TRBJ2-4; D might be TRBD2 (5 bases). CDR1 is SQVTM, CDR2 ANQGSEA, per germline. Trimming removed 4 bases at V and 6 bases at J, with 10 bases between. This CDR3 spans 12 amino acids. The CDR3 is CSVAEVLNIQYF. The CDR3 bases are TGCAGCGTTGCGGAGGTTTTAAACATTCAGTACTTC. Full variable domain (rest looked up from reference TRBV29-1 and TRBJ2-4): SAVISQKPSRDICQRGTSLTIQCQVDSQVTMMFWYRQQPGQSLTLIATANQGSEATYESGFVIDKFPISRPNLTFSTLTVSNMSPEDSSIYLCSVAEVLNIQYFGAGTRLSVL.

This chain joins TRBV9 and TRBJ2-5; the D gene is possibly TRBD1 (6 bases). The CDR3 runs to 14 residues. V dropped 4 bases and J dropped 4 bases, with 14 bases sitting between them. Germline CDR1 reads SGDLS; CDR2 reads YYNGEE. The CDR3 reads CASSRRQDRETQYF. The CDR3 DNA follows: TGTGCCAGCAGCCGCCGACAGGACCGAGAGACCCAGTACTTC.

The gene calls are TRBV5-4 and TRBJ1-2; the D is unclear. The CDR3 runs to 14 residues. V shed 2 bases and J shed 2 bases, with 10 bases lying between them. In germline, CDR1 is SGHNT, CDR2 YYREEE (reference sequence). The CDR3 DNA reads as TGTGCCAGCAGCTTAGAGAGCTCCAACTATGGCTACACCTTC. It translates to CASSLESSNYGYTF.

A single count supports this clonotype. The chain carries TRBV4-3 and TRBJ2-1; D tentatively fits TRBD1 or TRBD2 (5 bases each). This CDR3 region has 16 residues. Germline assignment: CDR1 LGHNA and CDR2 YSLEER. Trimming removed 1 base from V and 8 bases from J, with 18 bases in between. This CDR3 reads CASSQATGPVIYEQFF. The DNA of the CDR3 is TGCGCCAGCAGCCAAGCCACGGGACCAGTCATATATGAGCAGTTCTTC.

This chain uses TRBV7-2 with TRBJ2-5, with D uncertain. CDR1 is SGHTA, CDR2 FQGNSA, per germline. The CDR3 length is 12 residues. V gave up 5 bases and J gave up 5 bases, with 9 bases separating them. The DNA of the CDR3 is TGTGCCAGCAGCCCCCGTCGGGAGACCCAGTACTTC. The encoded protein is CASSPRRETQYF.

This clonotype was seen a handful of times. The CDR3 is CASSEIFADTQYF. The CDR3 DNA sequence: TGTGCCAGCAGTGAAATTTTTGCAGATACGCAGTATTTT. This chain connects TRBV2 to TRBJ2-3, with no clear D. The CDR3 has 13 residues. From germline, CDR1 is SNHLY and CDR2 FYNNEI. V lost 2 bases and J 4 bases, leaving 7 bases between the germline ends.